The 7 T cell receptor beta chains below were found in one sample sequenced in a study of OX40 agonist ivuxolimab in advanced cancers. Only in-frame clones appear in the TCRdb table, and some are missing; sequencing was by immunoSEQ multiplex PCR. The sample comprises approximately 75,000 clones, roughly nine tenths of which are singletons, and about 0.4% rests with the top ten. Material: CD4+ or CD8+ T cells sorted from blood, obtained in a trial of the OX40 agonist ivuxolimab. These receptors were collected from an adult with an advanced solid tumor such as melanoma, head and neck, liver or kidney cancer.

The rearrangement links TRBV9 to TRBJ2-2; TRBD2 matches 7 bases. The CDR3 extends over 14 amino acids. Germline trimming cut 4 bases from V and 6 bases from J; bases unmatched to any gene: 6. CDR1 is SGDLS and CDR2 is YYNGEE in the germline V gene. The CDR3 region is CASSPWGGSGELFF. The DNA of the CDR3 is TGTGCCAGCAGCCCTTGGGGGGGATCCGGGGAGCTGTTTTTT.

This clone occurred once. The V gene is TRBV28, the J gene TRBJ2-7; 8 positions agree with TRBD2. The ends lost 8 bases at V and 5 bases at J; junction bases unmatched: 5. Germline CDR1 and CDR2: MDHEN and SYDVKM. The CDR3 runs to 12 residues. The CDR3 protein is CASLSGSHEQYF. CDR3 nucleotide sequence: TGTGCCAGCTTAAGCGGGAGTCACGAGCAGTACTTC.

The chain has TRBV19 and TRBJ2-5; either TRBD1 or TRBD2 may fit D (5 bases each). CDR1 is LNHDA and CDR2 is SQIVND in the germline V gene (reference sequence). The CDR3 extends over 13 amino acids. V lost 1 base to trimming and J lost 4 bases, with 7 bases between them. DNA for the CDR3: TGTGCCAGTAGTATAGGAGGGGTAGAGACCCAGTACTTC. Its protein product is CASSIGGVETQYF.

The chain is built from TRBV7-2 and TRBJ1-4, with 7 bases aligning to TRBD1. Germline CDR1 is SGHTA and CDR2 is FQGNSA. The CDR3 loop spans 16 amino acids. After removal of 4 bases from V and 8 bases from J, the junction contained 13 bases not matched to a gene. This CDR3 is CASSSPGGGVKEKLFF. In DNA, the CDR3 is TGTGCCAGCAGCTCCCCTGGAGGGGGCGTTAAGGAAAAACTGTTTTTT.

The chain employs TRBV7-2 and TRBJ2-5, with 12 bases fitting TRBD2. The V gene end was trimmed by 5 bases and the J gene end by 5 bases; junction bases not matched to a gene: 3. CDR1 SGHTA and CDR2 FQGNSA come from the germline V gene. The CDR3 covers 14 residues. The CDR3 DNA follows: TGTGCCAGCAGCGTAGGACTAGCGGGGGAGACCCAGTACTTC. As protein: CASSVGLAGETQYF. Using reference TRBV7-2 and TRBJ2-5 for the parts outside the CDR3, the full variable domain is GAGVSQSPSNKVTEKGKDVELRCDPISGHTALYWYRQSLGQGLEFLIYFQGNSAPDKSGLPSDRFSAERTGGSVSTLTIQRTQQEDSAVYLCASSVGLAGETQYFGPGTRLLVL.

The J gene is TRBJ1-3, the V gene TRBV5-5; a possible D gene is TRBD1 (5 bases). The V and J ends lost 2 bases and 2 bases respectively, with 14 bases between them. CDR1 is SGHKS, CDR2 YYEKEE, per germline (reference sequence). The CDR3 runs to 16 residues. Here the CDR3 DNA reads TGTGCCAGCAGCTTCTCCAGGGAATCACCTGGAAACACCATATATTTT. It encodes CASSFSRESPGNTIYF.

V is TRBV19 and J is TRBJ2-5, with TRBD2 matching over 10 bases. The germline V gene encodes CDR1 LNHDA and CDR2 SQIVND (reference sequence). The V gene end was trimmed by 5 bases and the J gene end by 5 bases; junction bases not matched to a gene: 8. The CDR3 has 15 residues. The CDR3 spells CASSPSSGGGETQYF. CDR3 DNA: TGTGCCAGTAGTCCCTCCAGCGGGGGGGGCGAGACCCAGTACTTC.